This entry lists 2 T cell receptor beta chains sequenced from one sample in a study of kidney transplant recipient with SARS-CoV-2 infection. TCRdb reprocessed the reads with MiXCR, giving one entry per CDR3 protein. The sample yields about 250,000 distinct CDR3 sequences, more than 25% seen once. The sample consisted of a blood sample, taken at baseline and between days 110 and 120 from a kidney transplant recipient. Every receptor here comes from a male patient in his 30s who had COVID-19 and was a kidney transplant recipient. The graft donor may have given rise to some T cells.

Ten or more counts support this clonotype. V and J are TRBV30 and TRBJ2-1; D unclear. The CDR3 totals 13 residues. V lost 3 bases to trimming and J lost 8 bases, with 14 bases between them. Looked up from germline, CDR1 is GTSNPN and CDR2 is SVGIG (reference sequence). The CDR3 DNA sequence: TGTGCCTGGAGAAGACCCCATGGGGATGAGCAGTTCTTC. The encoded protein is CAWRRPHGDEQFF.

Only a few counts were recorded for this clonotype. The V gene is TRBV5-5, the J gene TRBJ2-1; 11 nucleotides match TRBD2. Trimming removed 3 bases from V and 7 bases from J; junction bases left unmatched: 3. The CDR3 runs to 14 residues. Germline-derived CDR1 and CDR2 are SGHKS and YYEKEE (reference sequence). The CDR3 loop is CASSSRTSGNEQFF. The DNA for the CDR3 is TGTGCCAGCAGCTCCCGGACTAGCGGGAATGAGCAGTTCTTC.